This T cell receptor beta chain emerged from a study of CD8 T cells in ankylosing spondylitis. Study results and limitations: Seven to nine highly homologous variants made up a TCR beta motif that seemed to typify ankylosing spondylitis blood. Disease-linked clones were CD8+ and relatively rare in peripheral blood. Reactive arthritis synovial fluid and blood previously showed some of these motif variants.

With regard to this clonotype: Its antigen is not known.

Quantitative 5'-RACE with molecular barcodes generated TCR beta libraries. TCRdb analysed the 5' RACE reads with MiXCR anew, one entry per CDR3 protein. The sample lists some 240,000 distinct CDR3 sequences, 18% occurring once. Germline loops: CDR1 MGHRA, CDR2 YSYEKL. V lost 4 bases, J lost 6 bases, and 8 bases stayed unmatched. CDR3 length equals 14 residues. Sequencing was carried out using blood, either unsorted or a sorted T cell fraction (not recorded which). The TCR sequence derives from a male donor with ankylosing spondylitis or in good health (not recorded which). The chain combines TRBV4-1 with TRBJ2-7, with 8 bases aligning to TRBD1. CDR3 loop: CASSPTGQVFEQYF. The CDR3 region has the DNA TGCGCCAGCAGCCCCACGGGACAGGTGTTCGAGCAGTACTTC.